The T cell receptor (beta chain) under discussion was sequenced for a study of blood T cell repertoires in COVID-19. Turning to the study itself: Sample material is recorded as cDNA or gDNA derived from T cells, B-cell-depleted T cells, or PBMCs.

V dropped 5 bases and J dropped 3; count of bases not matched to a gene: 5. The CDR3 is 15 residues long. Germline CDR1 MNHEY, CDR2 SVGAGI. This clone was detected once. In the source study's methods: Amplification with reference gene primers provided the estimates of nucleated cell counts. Here immunoSEQ multiplex PCR was the method, and the copy in TCRdb shows in-frame clones only, minus some. The V and J calls and clone size come from that table; D and trimming were worked out from the DNA. Of some 200,000 clones listed, 85% to 90% are singletons. This chain joins TRBV6-5 and TRBJ1-2, with 11 positions matching TRBD1. The source of this sequence is a woman between 55 and 75 years old with COVID-19, enrolled during active disease. The sample consisted of peripheral blood. This chain's CDR3 is CASSRPGQGDYGYTF. The CDR3, as DNA: TGTGCCAGCAGTCGTCCGGGACAGGGGGACTATGGCTACACCTTC.